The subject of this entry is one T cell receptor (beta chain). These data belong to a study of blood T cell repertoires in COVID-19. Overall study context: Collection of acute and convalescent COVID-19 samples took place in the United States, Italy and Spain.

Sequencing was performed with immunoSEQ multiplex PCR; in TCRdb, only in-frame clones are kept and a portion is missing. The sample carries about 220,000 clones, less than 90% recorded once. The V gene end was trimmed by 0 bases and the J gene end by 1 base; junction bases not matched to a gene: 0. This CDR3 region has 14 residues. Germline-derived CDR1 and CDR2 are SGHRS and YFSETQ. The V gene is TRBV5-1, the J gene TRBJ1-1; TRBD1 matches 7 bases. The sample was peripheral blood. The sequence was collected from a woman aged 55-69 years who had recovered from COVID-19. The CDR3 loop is CASSLGTGNTEAFF. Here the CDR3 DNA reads TGCGCCAGCAGCTTGGGGACAGGGAACACTGAAGCTTTCTTT.